These 16 T cell receptor beta chains share one sample of origin, sequenced in a study of cytomegalovirus exposure and HLA in healthy donors. PCR was performed using 60 Vbeta and 13 Jbeta primers. TCRdb's copy holds only in-frame clones and misses some; the assay was immunoSEQ multiplex PCR. The data contain about 200,000 clones, 65% to 80% of them singletons. Sequenced input: PBMCs. These receptors came from a man in his forties in good health and CMV-seronegative.

V is TRBV9 and J is TRBJ1-2, with 7 positions matching TRBD1. CDR3 length: 13 residues. From germline, CDR1 is SGDLS and CDR2 YYNGEE. The trim removed 3 bases at V and 10 bases at J, leaving 9 bases unmatched. The CDR3 region is CASSEVGGRDYTF. The CDR3 nucleotides are TGTGCCAGCAGCGAAGTAGGGGGCCGGGACTACACCTTC.

V usage is TRBV5-4 and J usage is TRBJ1-1; D not resolved. V gave up 4 bases and J gave up 6 bases, with 16 bases separating them. Germline V CDR1 and CDR2: SGHNT, YYREEE (reference sequence). CDR3 length: 14 residues. The CDR3 loop is CASSPDVTGAEAFF. DNA of the CDR3: TGTGCCAGCAGCCCGGACGTCACGGGAGCTGAAGCTTTCTTT. Drawing the rest from reference TRBV5-4 and TRBJ1-1, the complete variable domain is ETGVTQSPTHLIKTRGQQVTLRCSSQSGHNTVSWYQQALGQGPQFIFQYYREEENGRGNFPPRFSGLQFPNYSSELNVNALELDDSALYLCASSPDVTGAEAFFGQGTRLTVV.

V gene TRBV7-6 combines with J gene TRBJ1-1; tentatively, D is TRBD1 (6 bases). V was cut by 2 bases and J by 2 bases, with 12 bases left in between. Germline loops: CDR1 SGHVS, CDR2 FNYEAQ. The CDR3 is made up of 15 amino acids. The CDR3 sequence: CASSLRQDANTEAFF. CDR3 DNA sequence: TGTGCCAGCAGCTTAAGACAGGATGCTAACACTGAAGCTTTCTTT.

V usage is TRBV5-1 and J usage is TRBJ2-5; TRBD2 matches 8 bases. The CDR3 totals 15 residues. CDR1 is SGHRS and CDR2 is YFSETQ in the germline V gene. The V gene end was trimmed by 1 base and the J gene end by 2 bases; junction bases not matched to a gene: 4. The CDR3 sequence: CASSLIAGIQETQYF. The CDR3 nucleotides read TGCGCCAGCAGCTTGATAGCGGGGATACAAGAGACCCAGTACTTC.

The chain uses TRBV9 and TRBJ1-6; TRBD1 aligns across 9 bases. CDR1 SGDLS and CDR2 YYNGEE come from the germline V gene. CDR3 length: 17 amino acids. The trim removed 4 bases at V and 4 bases at J, leaving 9 bases unmatched. The DNA of the CDR3 is TGTGCCAGCAGCCACCGGGACAGGGAAAATTATAATTCACCCCTCCACTTT. It translates to CASSHRDRENYNSPLHF. Full variable domain (remainder filled in from reference TRBV9 and TRBJ1-6): DSGVTQTPKHLITATGQRVTLRCSPRSGDLSVYWYQQSLDQGLQFLIQYYNGEERAKGNILERFSAQQFPDLHSELNLSSLELGDSALYFCASSHRDRENYNSPLHFGNGTRLTVT.

V usage is TRBV9 and J usage is TRBJ2-1; maybe TRBD2 (6 bases). CDR3 length: 16 residues. From germline, CDR1 is SGDLS and CDR2 YYNGEE. The V gene lost 1 base and the J gene lost 8 bases, with 19 bases spanning the gap. CDR3 region: CASSVPLVGGRDEQFF. The CDR3 bases are TGTGCCAGCAGCGTACCCCTTGTGGGAGGCCGGGATGAGCAGTTCTTC.

CDR3 loop: CASNSGGVGNQPQHF. In DNA form, the CDR3 reads TGTGCCAGCAATTCCGGCGGGGTCGGCAATCAGCCCCAGCATTTT. This chain links TRBV28 with TRBJ1-5, with D uncertain. Deletions cut 7 bases from V and 2 bases from J, with 15 bases between. The CDR3 has 15 amino acids. Per germline, CDR1 MDHEN and CDR2 SYDVKM.

V is TRBV4-3 and J is TRBJ1-2, with D maybe TRBD1 (6 bases). V gave up 0 bases and J gave up 4 bases, with 12 bases separating them. The length of the CDR3 is 15 residues. The germline CDR1 and CDR2 sequences are LGHNA and YSLEER. DNA of the CDR3: TGCGCCAGCAGCCAAGACGGGGGGCGCGTCTATGGCTACACCTTC. As protein: CASSQDGGRVYGYTF.

This clone has only one observation. The chain uses TRBV4-3 and TRBJ1-6, with D unclear. The V gene's germline CDR1 is LGHNA and CDR2 YSLEER. CDR3 size: 12 residues. The V and J ends lost 4 bases and 7 bases respectively, with 5 bases between them. As DNA, the CDR3 is TGCGCCAGCAGCCTGGAGAATTCACCCCTCCACTTT. Its translation is CASSLENSPLHF.

The rearrangement joins TRBV14 to TRBJ2-1, with TRBD2 identical over 7 bases. V was pared by 6 bases and J by 5 bases, with 4 bases of the junction left unmatched. CDR3 length equals 13 residues. Germline assignment: CDR1 SGHDN and CDR2 FVKESK. This CDR3 is CASRSSGNNEQFF. The CDR3 bases are TGTGCCAGCAGGTCTAGCGGTAACAATGAGCAGTTCTTC.

V is TRBV5-1 and J is TRBJ2-3, with 7 bases matching TRBD2. Germline CDR1 SGHRS, CDR2 YFSETQ. The CDR3 consists of 16 residues. Trimming at V came to 0 bases and at J to 0 bases, leaving 4 bases not matched to a gene. CDR3 nucleotides: TGCGCCAGCAGCTTGGGGACTAGGCGGAGCACAGATACGCAGTATTTT. Protein: CASSLGTRRSTDTQYF.

This chain connects TRBV29-1 to TRBJ2-7; D not certain. The V gene lost 4 bases and the J gene lost 2 bases, with 9 bases spanning the gap. Germline lookup yields CDR1 SQVTM and CDR2 ANQGSEA. The CDR3 length is 12 residues. CDR3 amino acids: CSVARQPYEQYF. DNA of the CDR3: TGCAGCGTTGCCCGACAACCCTACGAGCAGTACTTC.

This clone was counted a single time. J is TRBJ1-1 and V is TRBV29-1, with unresolved D. The CDR3 loop spans 13 amino acids. The V end lost 4 bases, the J end lost 0 bases, and 9 bases lay between the germline ends. The germline V gene encodes CDR1 SQVTM and CDR2 ANQGSEA. The CDR3 reads CSVAASVNTEAFF. The CDR3 bases are TGCAGCGTTGCCGCGTCGGTGAACACTGAAGCTTTCTTT. Variable domain in full (rest from reference TRBV29-1 and TRBJ1-1): SAVISQKPSRDICQRGTSLTIQCQVDSQVTMMFWYRQQPGQSLTLIATANQGSEATYESGFVIDKFPISRPNLTFSTLTVSNMSPEDSSIYLCSVAASVNTEAFFGQGTRLTVV.

This clone was recorded a few times. For the CDR3, the DNA is TGTGCCAGCAGCCCTAGCCCGGTAGCGGGGGCCCTAGATACGCAGTATTTT. Its translation: CASSPSPVAGALDTQYF. The chain combines TRBV7-2 with TRBJ2-3; TRBD2 agrees at 9 bases. The CDR3 is 17 residues long. Germline assignment: CDR1 SGHTA and CDR2 FQGNSA. V lost 5 bases, J lost 5 bases, and 14 bases stayed unmatched.

This chain links TRBV5-4 with TRBJ1-3, with D possibly TRBD1 on 5 matching bases. Germline values: CDR1 SGHNT, CDR2 YYREEE (reference sequence). V was shortened by 0 bases and J by 2 bases, with 9 bases between the two germline ends. The length of the CDR3 is 15 residues. CDR3 amino acids: CASSLDPTAGNTIYF. Here the CDR3 DNA reads TGTGCCAGCAGCTTGGATCCGACAGCTGGAAACACCATATATTTT. Full variable domain (outside the CDR3, taken from reference TRBV5-4 and TRBJ1-3): ETGVTQSPTHLIKTRGQQVTLRCSSQSGHNTVSWYQQALGQGPQFIFQYYREEENGRGNFPPRFSGLQFPNYSSELNVNALELDDSALYLCASSLDPTAGNTIYFGEGSWLTVV.

The chain joins TRBV18 to TRBJ2-4, with D possibly TRBD2 on 5 matching bases. In germline, CDR1 is KGHSH, CDR2 LQKENI. This CDR3 spans 16 amino acids. Between the trimmed V and J ends, which lost 5 bases and 0 bases, there was a span of 14 bases. The CDR3 DNA follows: TGTGCCAGCTCAGAGTCTAGCAGCCTAGCCAAAAACATTCAGTACTTC. Translating it yields CASSESSSLAKNIQYF. Looking up the rest from reference TRBV18 and TRBJ2-4 gives the full variable domain: NAGVMQNPRHLVRRRGQEARLRCSPMKGHSHVYWYRQLPEEGLKFMVYLQKENIIDESGMPKERFSAEFPKEGPSILRIQQVVRGDSAAYFCASSESSSLAKNIQYFGAGTRLSVL.